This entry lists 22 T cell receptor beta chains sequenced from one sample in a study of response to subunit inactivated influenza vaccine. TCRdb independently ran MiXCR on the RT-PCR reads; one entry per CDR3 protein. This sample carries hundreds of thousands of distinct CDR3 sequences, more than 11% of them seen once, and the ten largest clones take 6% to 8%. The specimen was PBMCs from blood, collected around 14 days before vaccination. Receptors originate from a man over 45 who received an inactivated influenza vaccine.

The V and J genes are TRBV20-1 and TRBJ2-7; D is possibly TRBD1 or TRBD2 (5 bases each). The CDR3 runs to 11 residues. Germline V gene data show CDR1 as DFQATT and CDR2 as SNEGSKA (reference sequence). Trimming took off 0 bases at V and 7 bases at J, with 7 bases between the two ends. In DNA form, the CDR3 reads TGCAGTGCTAGAGACTGGGGGGAGCAGTACTTC. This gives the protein CSARDWGEQYF.

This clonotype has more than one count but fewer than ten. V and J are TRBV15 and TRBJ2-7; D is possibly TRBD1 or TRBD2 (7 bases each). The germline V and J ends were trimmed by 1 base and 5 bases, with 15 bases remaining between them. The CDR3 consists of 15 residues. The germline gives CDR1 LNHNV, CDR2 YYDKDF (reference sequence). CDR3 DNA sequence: TGTGCCACCAGCAGAGCAGGGGGGGAAATCGACGAGCAGTACTTC. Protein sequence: CATSRAGGEIDEQYF.

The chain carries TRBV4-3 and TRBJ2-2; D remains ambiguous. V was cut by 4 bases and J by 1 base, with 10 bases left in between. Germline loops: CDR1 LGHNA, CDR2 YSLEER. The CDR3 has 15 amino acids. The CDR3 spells CASSPFSGNTGELFF. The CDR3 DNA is TGCGCCAGCAGCCCATTCTCAGGGAACACCGGGGAGCTGTTTTTT.

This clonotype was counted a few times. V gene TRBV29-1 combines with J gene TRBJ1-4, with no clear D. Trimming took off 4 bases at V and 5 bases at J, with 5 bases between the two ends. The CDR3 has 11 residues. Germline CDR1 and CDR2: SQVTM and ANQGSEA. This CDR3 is CSVVRNEKLFF. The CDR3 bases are TGCAGCGTTGTACGGAATGAAAAACTGTTTTTT.

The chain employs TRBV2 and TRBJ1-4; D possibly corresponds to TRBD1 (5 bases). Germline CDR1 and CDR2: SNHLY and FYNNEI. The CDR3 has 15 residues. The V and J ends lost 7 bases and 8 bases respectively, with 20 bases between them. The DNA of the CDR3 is TGTGCCAGCAAACCGGCTCTGGGGCGTTCGGAAAAACTGTTTTTT. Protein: CASKPALGRSEKLFF.

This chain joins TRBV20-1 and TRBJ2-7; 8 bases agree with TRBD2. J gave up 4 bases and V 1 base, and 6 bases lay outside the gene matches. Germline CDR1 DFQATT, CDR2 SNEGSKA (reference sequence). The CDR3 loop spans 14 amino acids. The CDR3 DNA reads TGCAGTGCTAGAGGGGTAGCGGGACGGTACGAGCAGTACTTC. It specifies CSARGVAGRYEQYF.

CDR3 DNA: TGTGCCAGCAGCACCGGTGAGCTAGCGGCTGTGGATACGCAGTATTTT. Translated, it gives CASSTGELAAVDTQYF. The chain recombines TRBV11-1 with TRBJ2-3, with 7 bases fitting TRBD2. The CDR3 spans 16 residues. Germline trimming cut 5 bases from V and 6 bases from J; bases unmatched to any gene: 14. The germline gives CDR1 SGHAT, CDR2 FQDESV (reference sequence).

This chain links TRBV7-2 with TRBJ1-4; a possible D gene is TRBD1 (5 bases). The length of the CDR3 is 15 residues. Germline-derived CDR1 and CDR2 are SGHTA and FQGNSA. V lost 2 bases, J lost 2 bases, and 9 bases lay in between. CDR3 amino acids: CASSLSGGTNEKLFF. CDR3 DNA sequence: TGTGCCAGCAGCTTATCCGGGGGGACTAATGAAAAACTGTTTTTT.

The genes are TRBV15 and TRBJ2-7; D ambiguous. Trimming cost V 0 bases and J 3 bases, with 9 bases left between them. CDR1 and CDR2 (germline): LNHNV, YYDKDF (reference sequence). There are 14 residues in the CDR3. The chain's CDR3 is CATSRDMKGYEQYF. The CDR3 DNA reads TGTGCCACCAGCAGAGATATGAAGGGCTACGAGCAGTACTTC.

CDR3 sequence: CASSLSAGGPHNEQFF. The DNA of the CDR3 is TGTGCCAGCAGCTTAAGCGCGGGGGGGCCCCACAATGAGCAGTTCTTC. This rearrangement joins TRBV7-9 to TRBJ2-1; the match to TRBD2 covers 9 bases. Germline lookup yields CDR1 SEHNR and CDR2 FQNEAQ (reference sequence). This CDR3 has 16 residues. V dropped 2 bases and J dropped 5; count of bases not matched to a gene: 7.

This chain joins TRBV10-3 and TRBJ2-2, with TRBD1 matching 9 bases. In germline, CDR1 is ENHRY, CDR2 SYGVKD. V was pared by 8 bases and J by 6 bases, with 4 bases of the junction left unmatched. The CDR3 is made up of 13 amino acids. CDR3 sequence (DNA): TGTGCCATCGAACAGGGGGCGTCCGGGGAGCTGTTTTTT. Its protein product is CAIEQGASGELFF.

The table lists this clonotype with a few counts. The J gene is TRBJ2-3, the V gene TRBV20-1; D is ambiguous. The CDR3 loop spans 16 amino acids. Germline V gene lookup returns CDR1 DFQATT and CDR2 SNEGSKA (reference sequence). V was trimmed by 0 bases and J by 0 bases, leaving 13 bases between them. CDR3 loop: CSARDGRGLSTDTQYF. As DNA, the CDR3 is TGCAGTGCTAGAGACGGCAGAGGTTTGAGCACAGATACGCAGTATTTT.

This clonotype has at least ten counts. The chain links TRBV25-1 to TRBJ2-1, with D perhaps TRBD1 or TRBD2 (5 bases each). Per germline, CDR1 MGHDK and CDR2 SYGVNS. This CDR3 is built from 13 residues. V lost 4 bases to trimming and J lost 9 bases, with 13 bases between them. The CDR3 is CASSVQGRGEQFF. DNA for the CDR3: TGTGCCAGCAGTGTGCAGGGACGGGGTGAGCAGTTCTTC.

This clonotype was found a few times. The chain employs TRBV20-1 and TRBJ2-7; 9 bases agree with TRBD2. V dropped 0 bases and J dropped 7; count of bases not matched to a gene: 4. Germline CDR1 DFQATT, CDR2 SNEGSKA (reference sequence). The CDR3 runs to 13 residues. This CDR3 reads CSARELAGGEQYF. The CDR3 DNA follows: TGCAGTGCTAGAGAACTGGCGGGAGGGGAGCAGTACTTC.

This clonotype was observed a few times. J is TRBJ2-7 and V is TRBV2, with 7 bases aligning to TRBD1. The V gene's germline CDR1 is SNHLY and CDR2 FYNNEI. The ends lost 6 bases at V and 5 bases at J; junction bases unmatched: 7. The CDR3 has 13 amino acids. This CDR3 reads CASRMTGLNEQYF. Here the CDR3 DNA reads TGTGCCAGCAGGATGACAGGGCTCAACGAGCAGTACTTC. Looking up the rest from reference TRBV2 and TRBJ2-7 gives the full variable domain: EPEVTQTPSHQVTQMGQEVILRCVPISNHLYFYWYRQILGQKVEFLVSFYNNEISEKSEIFDDQFSVERPDGSNFTLKIRSTKLEDSAMYFCASRMTGLNEQYFGPGTRLTVT.

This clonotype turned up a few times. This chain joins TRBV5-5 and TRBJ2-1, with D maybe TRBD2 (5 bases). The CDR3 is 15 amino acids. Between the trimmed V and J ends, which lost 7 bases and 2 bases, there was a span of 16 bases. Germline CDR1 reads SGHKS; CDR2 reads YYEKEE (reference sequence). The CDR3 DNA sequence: TGTGCCAGCGACCCCGGGGATTGGCCCTACAATGAGCAGTTCTTC. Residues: CASDPGDWPYNEQFF.

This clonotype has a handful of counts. CDR3 bases: TGTGCCAGCAGTTTCTTTTCGGGGACAGGGAATGAAAAACTGTTTTTT. Translating gives CASSFFSGTGNEKLFF. This rearrangement joins TRBV28 to TRBJ1-4, with 9 bases that match TRBD1. The V and J ends lost 3 bases and 5 bases, in that order; junction bases with no gene match: 7. Germline CDR1 reads MDHEN; CDR2 reads SYDVKM. The CDR3 spans 16 residues.

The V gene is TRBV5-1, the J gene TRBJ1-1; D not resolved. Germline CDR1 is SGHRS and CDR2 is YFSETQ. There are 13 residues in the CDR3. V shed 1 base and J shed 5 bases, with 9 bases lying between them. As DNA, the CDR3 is TGCGCCAGCAGCTTGAGACGGGGAACTGAAGCTTTCTTT. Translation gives CASSLRRGTEAFF.

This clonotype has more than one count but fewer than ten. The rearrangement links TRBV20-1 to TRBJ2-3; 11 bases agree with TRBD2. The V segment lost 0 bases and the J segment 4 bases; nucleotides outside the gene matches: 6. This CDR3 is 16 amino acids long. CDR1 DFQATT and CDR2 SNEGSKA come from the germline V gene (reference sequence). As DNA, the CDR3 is TGCAGTGCTAGAGATTGGCTAGCGGGGGGTGCAGATACGCAGTATTTT. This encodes CSARDWLAGGADTQYF.

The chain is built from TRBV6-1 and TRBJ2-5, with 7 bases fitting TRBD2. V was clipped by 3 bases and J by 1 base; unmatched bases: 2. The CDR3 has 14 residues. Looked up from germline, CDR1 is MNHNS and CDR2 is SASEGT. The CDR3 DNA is TGTGCCAGCAGTGACAGCGGGACCCAAGAGACCCAGTACTTC. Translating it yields CASSDSGTQETQYF.

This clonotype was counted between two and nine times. This CDR3 reads CASSGGVFDYGYTF. The CDR3, as DNA: TGTGCCAGCAGTGGGGGGGTATTCGACTATGGCTACACCTTC. The V and J genes are TRBV7-9 and TRBJ1-2; a weak D match, TRBD1 (5 bases). This CDR3 has 14 residues. Germline V gene data show CDR1 as SEHNR and CDR2 as FQNEAQ (reference sequence). The V and J ends lost 6 bases and 3 bases respectively, with 14 bases between them.

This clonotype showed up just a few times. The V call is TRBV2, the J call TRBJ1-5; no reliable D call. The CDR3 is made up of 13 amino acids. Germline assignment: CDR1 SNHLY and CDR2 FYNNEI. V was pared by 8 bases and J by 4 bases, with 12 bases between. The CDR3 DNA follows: TGTGCCAGCGTGGGTCCGAGTAATCAGCCCCAGCATTTT. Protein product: CASVGPSNQPQHF.